The 30 T cell receptor beta chains below were found in one sample sequenced in a study of blood T cell repertoires in COVID-19. Repertoires were generated with immunoSEQ multiplex PCR, while TCRdb's copy carries only in-frame clones and drops some. The sample consists of roughly 130,000 clones, just under 85% of them appearing once. Sequences were obtained from PBMCs or T cells enriched from blood (not recorded which). The receptors were sampled from a woman aged 50 to 65 with acute COVID-19.

This sequence joins TRBV25-1 and TRBJ2-5; D possibly corresponds to TRBD2 (6 bases). Germline loops: CDR1 MGHDK, CDR2 SYGVNS. V was cut by 5 bases and J by 2 bases, with 12 bases left in between. CDR3 length equals 14 residues. CDR3 in DNA: TGTGCCAGCAGTTTACTGGGGGGTCAAGAGACCCAGTACTTC. The encoded protein is CASSLLGGQETQYF.

This sequence joins TRBV9 and TRBJ2-7, with 7 nucleotides matching TRBD1. With 0 bases clipped from V and 4 bases from J, the junction kept 10 bases outside the gene matches. Germline V gene data show CDR1 as SGDLS and CDR2 as YYNGEE. The CDR3 length is 16 residues. The CDR3 region has the DNA TGTGCCAGCAGCGTAGGGCAACCGGGACAGCATTACGAGCAGTACTTC. Its protein is CASSVGQPGQHYEQYF.

The chain couples TRBV27 to TRBJ1-2, with TRBD1 matching over 10 bases. With 2 bases clipped from V and 4 bases from J, the junction kept 4 bases outside the gene matches. The CDR3 has 15 amino acids. Germline V gives CDR1 MNHEY, CDR2 SMNVEV (reference sequence). The CDR3 nucleotides read TGTGCCAGCAGTTTAACTGGGACAGGGGTCTATGGCTACACCTTC. This gives the protein CASSLTGTGVYGYTF.

The chain combines TRBV29-1 with TRBJ2-6; D call uncertain. Germline loops: CDR1 SQVTM, CDR2 ANQGSEA. This CDR3 has 12 amino acids. DNA of the CDR3: TGCGCGGCCTCCTCTGGGGCCAACGTCCTGACTTTC. Translation: CAASSGANVLTF.

J is TRBJ2-7 and V is TRBV9; 10 bases align to TRBD2. The V and J ends lost 4 bases and 4 bases, in that order; junction bases with no gene match: 5. This CDR3 comprises 14 residues. From germline, CDR1 is SGDLS and CDR2 YYNGEE. CDR3 DNA sequence: TGTGCCAGCAGCCCAGCTAGCGGGAGTTACGAGCAGTACTTC. The encoded protein is CASSPASGSYEQYF. The whole variable domain, remainder taken from reference TRBV9 and TRBJ2-7, is DSGVTQTPKHLITATGQRVTLRCSPRSGDLSVYWYQQSLDQGLQFLIQYYNGEERAKGNILERFSAQQFPDLHSELNLSSLELGDSALYFCASSPASGSYEQYFGPGTRLTVT.

CDR3 sequence reads: CASSIPGGDTEAFF. CDR3 sequence (DNA): TGTGCCAGTAGTATTCCCGGCGGGGACACTGAAGCTTTCTTT. This chain links TRBV19 with TRBJ1-1; D is unresolved. The CDR3 extends over 14 amino acids. V lost 3 bases to trimming and J lost 3 bases, with 11 bases between them. From germline, CDR1 is LNHDA and CDR2 SQIVND (reference sequence).

The V gene is TRBV6-5, the J gene TRBJ1-3; no definite D call. The CDR3 is made up of 16 amino acids. The V gene's germline CDR1 is MNHEY and CDR2 SVGAGI. V was cut by 0 bases and J by 0 bases, with 9 bases left in between. CDR3 protein: CASSYSPGNSGNTIYF. The CDR3 coding sequence is TGTGCCAGCAGTTACTCCCCGGGAAACTCTGGAAACACCATATATTTT.

The gene calls are TRBV19 and TRBJ2-7, with D perhaps TRBD1 (6 bases). Trimming stripped 3 bases from V and 6 bases from J, with 15 bases between. Germline loops: CDR1 LNHDA, CDR2 SQIVND (reference sequence). The CDR3 sequence is 14 residues long. The CDR3 nucleotides read TGTGCCAGTAGTATGCGGGCAGGGGCCTCCGAGCAGTACTTC. This translates into CASSMRAGASEQYF.

The chain couples TRBV19 to TRBJ2-7, with 9 bases matching TRBD2. Germline assignment: CDR1 LNHDA and CDR2 SQIVND (reference sequence). The V gene end was trimmed by 1 base and the J gene end by 2 bases; junction bases not matched to a gene: 3. The CDR3 loop spans 15 amino acids. The CDR3 region is CASSIGPSGTYEQYF. CDR3 nucleotide sequence: TGTGCCAGTAGTATAGGCCCTAGCGGGACCTACGAGCAGTACTTC.

The chain has TRBV5-8 and TRBJ1-4; D is possibly TRBD1 (5 bases). Germline values: CDR1 SGHTS, CDR2 YDEGEE. V lost 3 bases to trimming and J lost 8 bases, with 23 bases between them. The CDR3 is 17 residues long. CDR3 region: CASSWTTAGGVGEKLFF. Written as DNA, the CDR3 is TGTGCCAGCAGCTGGACCACTGCGGGGGGAGTAGGAGAAAAACTGTTTTTT. Full variable domain (rest looked up from reference TRBV5-8 and TRBJ1-4): EAGVTQSPTHLIKTRGQQATLRCSPISGHTSVYWYQQALGLGLQFLLWYDEGEERNRGNFPPRFSGRQFPNYSSELNVNALELEDSALYLCASSWTTAGGVGEKLFFGSGTQLSVL.

The gene calls are TRBV5-5 and TRBJ2-2; TRBD1 aligns across 10 bases. V lost 6 bases to trimming and J lost 4 bases; unmatched junction nucleotides: 12. Germline CDR1 SGHKS, CDR2 YYEKEE (reference sequence). The CDR3 is made up of 17 amino acids. The CDR3 here is CASIPSGQGWGTGELFF. The CDR3 DNA reads TGTGCCAGCATTCCCTCGGGACAGGGGTGGGGCACCGGGGAGCTGTTTTTT.

The chain is built from TRBV7-9 and TRBJ1-1; D is possibly TRBD1 (5 bases). CDR1 and CDR2 from the germline V gene are SEHNR and FQNEAQ (reference sequence). This CDR3 has 12 amino acids. The ends were cut back, 8 bases at V and 3 bases at J, with 10 bases in the middle. The CDR3 is CASQGGDTEAFF. CDR3 in DNA: TGTGCCAGCCAGGGAGGGGACACTGAAGCTTTCTTT.

V and J are TRBV10-3 and TRBJ2-5, with 10 positions matching TRBD1. Germline assignment: CDR1 ENHRY and CDR2 SYGVKD. J was trimmed by 2 bases and V by 6 bases; bases with no gene match: 6. The CDR3 sequence is 15 residues long. CDR3 residues: CAISEPGQGQETQYF. In DNA, the CDR3 is TGTGCCATCAGCGAACCGGGACAGGGGCAAGAGACCCAGTACTTC.

J is TRBJ1-1 and V is TRBV29-1; D gene unclear. V was cut by 4 bases and J by 10 bases, with 10 bases left in between. Per germline, CDR1 SQVTM and CDR2 ANQGSEA. This CDR3 contains 10 residues. CDR3 region: CSVVGPGAFF. The CDR3 region has the DNA TGCAGCGTTGTCGGCCCAGGAGCTTTCTTT.

The J gene is TRBJ1-5, the V gene TRBV28, with D possibly matching TRBD1 (6 bases). Germline V lookup: CDR1 MDHEN, CDR2 SYDVKM. The V end was cut by 3 bases, the J end by 4 bases, with 13 bases between. The CDR3 has 15 amino acids. CDR3 sequence: CASSFGGSGNQPQHF. The CDR3 nucleotides are TGTGCCAGCAGTTTTGGGGGCTCGGGAAATCAGCCCCAGCATTTT.

In its sample, this clone was seen once. J is TRBJ2-1 and V is TRBV19; TRBD2 agrees at 9 bases. The CDR3 sequence is 16 residues long. V lost 3 bases, J lost 5 bases, and 8 bases stayed unmatched. Germline values: CDR1 LNHDA, CDR2 SQIVND (reference sequence). CDR3 sequence (DNA): TGTGCCAGTAGTATTCTTAGCGGGAGACCCAACAATGAGCAGTTCTTC. Translation: CASSILSGRPNNEQFF.

The CDR3 sequence: CATSDFVDGSTDTQYF. CDR3 DNA sequence: TGTGCCACCAGTGATTTCGTCGACGGGAGCACAGATACGCAGTATTTT. J is TRBJ2-3 and V is TRBV24-1, with D unresolved. Germline CDR1 reads KGHDR; CDR2 reads SFDVKD. The CDR3 has 16 amino acids. With 1 base removed from V and 0 bases from J, the gap between germline ends came to 10 bases.

The CDR3 sequence: CAWSRQGLYYGYTF. CDR3 in DNA: TGTGCCTGGTCCAGACAGGGGCTTTACTATGGCTACACCTTC. The rearrangement links TRBV30 to TRBJ1-2; 8 positions agree with TRBD1. There are 14 residues in the CDR3. Germline V gives CDR1 GTSNPN, CDR2 SVGIG (reference sequence). V gave up 5 bases and J gave up 3 bases; unmatched junction bases: 8.

The chain couples TRBV7-9 to TRBJ1-2; 9 bases are shared with TRBD1. The CDR3 loop spans 12 amino acids. CDR1 and CDR2 (germline): SEHNR, FQNEAQ (reference sequence). Trimming cost V 4 bases and J 6 bases; bases outside gene matches: 0. This CDR3 reads CASSWTGDGYTF. The CDR3 nucleotides are TGTGCCAGCAGCTGGACAGGGGATGGCTACACCTTC.

The chain is built from TRBV12-3 or TRBV12-4 and TRBJ2-7; D might be TRBD1 (5 bases). V was shortened by 3 bases and J by 6 bases, with 12 bases between the two germline ends. This CDR3 region has 13 residues. CDR3 sequence reads: CASSLQGATEQYF. CDR3 nucleotides: TGTGCCAGCAGTTTGCAGGGCGCTACCGAGCAGTACTTC.

This sequence joins TRBV10-3 and TRBJ2-1; 9 nucleotides line up with TRBD2. Germline values: CDR1 ENHRY, CDR2 SYGVKD. V lost 2 bases, J lost 4 bases, and 3 bases stayed unmatched. The CDR3 runs to 15 residues. The CDR3 sequence: CAISEAGGGYNEQFF. The CDR3, as DNA: TGTGCCATCAGTGAGGCGGGAGGGGGGTACAATGAGCAGTTCTTC.

The chain carries TRBV7-2 and TRBJ1-4, with D possibly matching TRBD1 (6 bases). V was pared by 5 bases and J by 7 bases, with 17 bases between. Germline values: CDR1 SGHTA, CDR2 FQGNSA. The CDR3 consists of 15 residues. The CDR3, as DNA: TGTGCCAGCAGCATCAGGGCGGGGGCCGGTGAAAAACTGTTTTTT. It encodes CASSIRAGAGEKLFF. The full variable domain, completed using reference TRBV7-2 and TRBJ1-4, is GAGVSQSPSNKVTEKGKDVELRCDPISGHTALYWYRQSLGQGLEFLIYFQGNSAPDKSGLPSDRFSAERTGGSVSTLTIQRTQQEDSAVYLCASSIRAGAGEKLFFGSGTQLSVL.

This chain connects TRBV5-4 to TRBJ1-1, with 8 nucleotides matching TRBD1. Germline V gives CDR1 SGHNT, CDR2 YYREEE (reference sequence). The CDR3 sequence is 17 residues long. V trimming: 1 base; J trimming: 5 bases; junction bases outside the gene matches: 13. The CDR3 nucleotides read TGTGCCAGCAGCTTGACCGACAGGGGCCGCTTGGGTACTGAAGCTTTCTTT. Protein: CASSLTDRGRLGTEAFF.

The chain uses TRBV7-2 and TRBJ1-2; maybe TRBD1 (6 bases). Germline-derived CDR1 and CDR2 are SGHTA and FQGNSA. This CDR3 contains 13 residues. V gave up 1 base and J gave up 3 bases, with 6 bases separating them. The CDR3 sequence is CASSLGTDYGYTF. CDR3 in DNA: TGTGCCAGCAGCTTAGGGACAGACTATGGCTACACCTTC.

This clone was observed once. The V gene is TRBV9, the J gene TRBJ2-1; D might be TRBD2 (5 bases). Germline CDR1 is SGDLS and CDR2 is YYNGEE. The V end was cut by 2 bases, the J end by 2 bases, with 17 bases between. CDR3 size: 17 residues. This CDR3 reads CASSVSGGPNTYNEQFF. CDR3 nucleotide sequence: TGTGCCAGCAGCGTGTCAGGCGGGCCAAACACCTACAATGAGCAGTTCTTC.

This clone was seen once. This sequence joins TRBV11-2 and TRBJ2-7; D gene unclear. This CDR3 contains 14 residues. Germline CDR1 SGHAT, CDR2 FQNNGV. V lost 2 bases to trimming and J lost 0 bases, with 8 bases between them. Here the CDR3 reads CASSLSRSSYEQYF. CDR3 coding DNA: TGTGCCAGCAGCTTATCCCGGAGCTCCTACGAGCAGTACTTC.

The V gene is TRBV9, the J gene TRBJ2-4; D gene unclear. The V gene lost 0 bases and the J gene lost 0 bases, with 10 bases spanning the gap. The CDR3 has 16 amino acids. CDR1 and CDR2 from the germline V gene are SGDLS and YYNGEE. In DNA, the CDR3 is TGTGCCAGCAGCGTAGATCAGGCGCCAGCCAAAAACATTCAGTACTTC. It codes for CASSVDQAPAKNIQYF.

The chain employs TRBV6-1 and TRBJ1-1; no clear D gene. V was trimmed by 0 bases and J by 9 bases, leaving 11 bases between them. The CDR3 spans 13 residues. Germline CDR1 MNHNS, CDR2 SASEGT. CDR3 sequence (DNA): TGTGCCAGCAGTGAAGCTACCGGGAGGAAAGCTTTCTTT. Protein product: CASSEATGRKAFF.

This sequence joins TRBV2 and TRBJ1-5; no firm D call. Trimming shortened V by 2 bases and J by 5 bases, and 10 bases separated the two germline ends. Germline loops: CDR1 SNHLY, CDR2 FYNNEI. The CDR3 loop spans 14 amino acids. DNA for the CDR3: TGTGCCAGCAGTGAATTACGGTTGGATCAGCCCCAGCATTTT. Its translation is CASSELRLDQPQHF.

The J gene is TRBJ2-5, the V gene TRBV30; D call uncertain. The germline V gene has CDR1 GTSNPN and CDR2 SVGIG (reference sequence). The CDR3 sequence is 12 residues long. V was pared by 3 bases and J by 5 bases, with 10 bases between. The CDR3 loop is CAWSLYEETQYF. Written as DNA, the CDR3 is TGTGCCTGGAGCCTATACGAGGAGACCCAGTACTTC.